The 22 T cell receptor beta chains below come from one sample, sequenced in a study of T-cell memory formation after mild COVID-19. One entry per CDR3 protein results from TCRdb running MiXCR on the 5' RACE reads. In the table there are around 310,000 distinct CDR3 sequences, roughly an eighth of which are singletons. What was sequenced was PBMCs or a T cell subset sorted from them (not recorded which). These receptors were obtained from a man aged 18 to 30 who had mild COVID-19 (a few samples of this study predate the infection). Cell type and time point are not known.

The chain couples TRBV5-1 to TRBJ1-6; D gene uncertain. The CDR3 is 14 residues long. The germline CDR1 and CDR2 sequences are SGHRS and YFSETQ. The ends were cut back, 4 bases at V and 5 bases at J, with 10 bases in the middle. The CDR3 nucleotides are TGCGCCAGCAGCCCCAACAGAGATAATTCACCCCTCCACTTT. It yields the protein CASSPNRDNSPLHF.

This clonotype has more than one count but fewer than ten. The rearrangement joins TRBV7-2 to TRBJ2-3; D is undetermined. V lost 5 bases, J lost 1 base, and 10 bases lay in between. Germline CDR1 SGHTA, CDR2 FQGNSA. This CDR3 is built from 14 residues. CDR3 nucleotides: TGTGCCAGCAGCCAACAGCTACGCACAGATACGCAGTATTTT. Its protein is CASSQQLRTDTQYF.

The chain uses TRBV6-6 and TRBJ1-2; no reliable D call. There are 13 residues in the CDR3. The germline V gene encodes CDR1 MNHNY and CDR2 SVGAGI (reference sequence). Trimming cost V 0 bases and J 3 bases, with 5 bases left between them. CDR3 DNA: TGTGCCAGCAGTTACTCGAAAGACTATGGCTACACCTTC. Its translation: CASSYSKDYGYTF.

In this sample, this clonotype turned up a few times. This rearrangement joins TRBV7-9 to TRBJ2-3, with 8 bases aligning to TRBD1. This CDR3 comprises 15 residues. V gave up 5 bases and J gave up 3 bases; unmatched junction bases: 7. The germline gives CDR1 SEHNR, CDR2 FQNEAQ (reference sequence). The CDR3 protein is CASSPDRGTTDTQYF. In DNA, the CDR3 is TGTGCCAGCAGCCCCGACAGGGGTACTACAGATACGCAGTATTTT.

J is TRBJ1-4 and V is TRBV5-1, with a weak D call TRBD1 (5 bases). The CDR3 has 15 residues. The V and J ends lost 6 bases and 5 bases respectively, with 17 bases between them. Germline-derived CDR1 and CDR2 are SGHRS and YFSETQ. CDR3 sequence: CASTPSGGRNEKLFF. The CDR3 region has the DNA TGCGCCAGCACCCCTTCCGGGGGGAGGAATGAAAAACTGTTTTTT.

This clonotype was observed many times. The chain uses TRBV5-1 and TRBJ2-3, with 8 bases identical to TRBD2. This CDR3 is built from 15 residues. The ends lost 2 bases at V and 2 bases at J; junction bases unmatched: 4. From germline, CDR1 is SGHRS and CDR2 YFSETQ. CDR3 nucleotides: TGCGCCAGCAGCTTCTTACTAGCGGACACAGATACGCAGTATTTT. Its protein product is CASSFLLADTDTQYF. The whole variable domain, filled in from reference TRBV5-1 and TRBJ2-3, reads KAGVTQTPRYLIKTRGQQVTLSCSPISGHRSVSWYQQTPGQGLQFLFEYFSETQRNKGNFPGRFSGRQFSNSRSEMNVSTLELGDSALYLCASSFLLADTDTQYFGPGTRLTVL.

This clonotype came up a few times. The J gene is TRBJ1-1, the V gene TRBV4-3; D ambiguous. V lost 0 bases, J lost 3 bases, and 8 bases lay in between. CDR1 and CDR2 (germline): LGHNA, YSLEER. The CDR3 contains 14 residues. The DNA of the CDR3 is TGCGCCAGCAGCCAAGATCCGGGCTACACTGAAGCTTTCTTT. Its translation: CASSQDPGYTEAFF.

This clonotype was seen only a few times. The chain recombines TRBV4-2 with TRBJ1-2, with TRBD1 matching over 9 bases. Germline V gene lookup returns CDR1 LGHNA and CDR2 YNFKEQ. V was clipped by 3 bases and J by 7 bases; unmatched bases: 9. The CDR3 runs 15 residues. CDR3 nucleotide sequence: TGTGCCAGCAGCCAGCCGGGACAGGGCTTGATTGGCTACACCTTC. Amino acid sequence: CASSQPGQGLIGYTF.

This clonotype was found a few times. The V gene is TRBV4-3, the J gene TRBJ1-2; weak D call: TRBD1 (5 bases). Between the trimmed V and J ends, which lost 0 bases and 5 bases, there was a span of 13 bases. CDR3 length: 15 residues. CDR1 is LGHNA, CDR2 YSLEER, per germline. CDR3 region: CASSQDREGIYGYTF. The DNA for the CDR3 is TGCGCCAGCAGCCAAGATCGAGAGGGGATTTATGGCTACACCTTC.

V and J are TRBV5-1 and TRBJ1-5, with D unclear. The germline V gene has CDR1 SGHRS and CDR2 YFSETQ. Trimming took off 0 bases at V and 6 bases at J, with 7 bases between the two ends. The CDR3 length is 13 residues. The CDR3 DNA reads TGCGCCAGCAGCTTGGAAATCGGTCAGCCCCAGCATTTT. It translates to CASSLEIGQPQHF.

This clonotype was seen a few times. The rearrangement uses TRBV9 and TRBJ1-5, with D possibly TRBD1 on 5 matching bases. This CDR3 region has 14 residues. Germline assignment: CDR1 SGDLS and CDR2 YYNGEE. Trimming cost V 1 base and J 7 bases, with 12 bases left between them. Here the CDR3 reads CASSVSGLEQPQHF. The CDR3 DNA reads as TGTGCCAGCAGCGTATCAGGGCTTGAACAGCCCCAGCATTTT.

This clonotype was observed a handful of times. This chain connects TRBV5-1 to TRBJ2-5; D assignment may be TRBD1 or TRBD2 (5 bases each). V dropped 0 bases and J dropped 5 bases, with 17 bases sitting between them. The CDR3 covers 16 residues. Germline V gene sequence: CDR1 SGHRS, CDR2 YFSETQ. The CDR3 bases are TGCGCCAGCAGCTTGGCAGAGGTGGGACGACTTGAGACCCAGTACTTC. Residues: CASSLAEVGRLETQYF.

This chain uses TRBV4-2 with TRBJ1-1, with D perhaps matching TRBD1 (5 bases). This CDR3 has 14 residues. V was trimmed by 2 bases and J by 4 bases, leaving 11 bases between them. Germline CDR1 is LGHNA and CDR2 is YNFKEQ. The CDR3 is CASSQSRVSTEAFF. The CDR3 nucleotides are TGTGCCAGCAGCCAATCCAGGGTCAGCACTGAAGCTTTCTTT.

This clonotype has only a few counts. The chain carries TRBV7-6 and TRBJ2-7; D is unresolved. The V end lost 1 base, the J end lost 5 bases, and 9 bases lay between the germline ends. The CDR3 runs to 13 residues. Germline CDR1 SGHVS, CDR2 FNYEAQ. The CDR3 loop is CASSLEGWNEQYF. The CDR3 DNA follows: TGTGCCAGCAGCTTAGAGGGCTGGAACGAGCAGTACTTC.

The rearrangement links TRBV5-1 to TRBJ1-4; unclear D gene. V lost 4 bases and J 3 bases, leaving 13 bases between the germline ends. CDR1 SGHRS and CDR2 YFSETQ come from the germline V gene. The CDR3 consists of 15 residues. CDR3 bases: TGCGCCAGCAGCCCTGGGGTTGCGGCTAATGAAAAACTGTTTTTT. Its protein product is CASSPGVAANEKLFF.

This clonotype was recorded many times. The rearrangement links TRBV5-1 to TRBJ2-7; D unresolved. Per the germline V gene, CDR1 is SGHRS and CDR2 is YFSETQ. The CDR3 runs 11 residues. With 4 bases removed from V and 6 bases from J, the gap between germline ends came to 8 bases. CDR3 amino acids: CASSLGPEQYF. CDR3 in DNA: TGCGCCAGCAGCCTCGGGCCCGAGCAGTACTTC.

This clonotype was detected a few times. The V call is TRBV7-2, the J call TRBJ2-3; maybe TRBD1 (5 bases). Germline CDR1 SGHTA, CDR2 FQGNSA. The V gene lost 1 base and the J gene lost 0 bases, with 17 bases spanning the gap. This CDR3 has 18 amino acids. The CDR3 reads CASSLVWGLDTSTDTQYF. CDR3 nucleotides: TGTGCCAGCAGCTTAGTGTGGGGCCTGGACACTAGCACAGATACGCAGTATTTT.

The chain has TRBV30 and TRBJ1-1; the D is unclear. In germline, CDR1 is GTSNPN, CDR2 SVGIG (reference sequence). Trimming pared 1 base from V and 4 bases from J, leaving 28 bases between. The CDR3 is 19 residues long. CDR3 sequence reads: CAWSEQFKARTRWGTEAFF. CDR3 bases: TGTGCCTGGAGTGAACAGTTTAAGGCCAGGACGAGATGGGGCACTGAAGCTTTCTTT.

This clonotype was detected only a few times. The rearrangement links TRBV20-1 to TRBJ2-5; the match to TRBD2 covers 8 bases. Germline V gives CDR1 DFQATT, CDR2 SNEGSKA (reference sequence). V shed 5 bases and J 5 bases; nucleotides not matched to a gene: 10. This CDR3 spans 14 amino acids. The CDR3 here is CSAESGGGAETQYF. Written as DNA, the CDR3 is TGCAGTGCTGAATCCGGGGGGGGAGCTGAGACCCAGTACTTC.

A few counts support this clonotype. The rearrangement uses TRBV27 and TRBJ2-5; D might be TRBD2 (5 bases). Trimming took off 5 bases at V and 2 bases at J, with 9 bases between the two ends. CDR1 and CDR2 from the germline V gene are MNHEY and SMNVEV (reference sequence). This CDR3 comprises 13 residues. This chain's CDR3 is CASSPGIQETQYF. CDR3 DNA: TGTGCCAGCAGTCCGGGGATTCAAGAGACCCAGTACTTC.

This clonotype was detected only a few times. The rearrangement links TRBV12-3 or TRBV12-4 to TRBJ2-7; D may be TRBD2 (7 bases). The length of the CDR3 is 15 residues. V was pared by 6 bases and J by 3 bases, with 18 bases between. CDR3 protein: CASSHAGGLNYEQYF. The CDR3 nucleotides are TGTGCCAGCAGCCACGCCGGGGGGCTTAACTACGAGCAGTACTTC.

The V and J genes are TRBV5-1 and TRBJ2-2; D gene uncertain. The CDR3 is 15 residues long. V lost 4 bases to trimming and J lost 2 bases, with 12 bases between them. From germline, CDR1 is SGHRS and CDR2 YFSETQ. In nucleotides, the CDR3 is TGCGCCAGCAGCCAGACCCCCCTTAACACCGGGGAGCTGTTTTTT. It is translated as CASSQTPLNTGELFF.